This T cell receptor beta chain was recovered during a study of cytotoxic CD8 clonotypes in ibrutinib-treated CLL. At the level of the study: Response was recorded as partial in around 25 patients and complete in 2; at median around 70 months, approximately 14 remained remitted and about 12 had progressed. Study-wide results and limits: The clonality went up when patients responded to ibrutinib and dropped back toward baseline at progression.

The sequencing depth, 1 in 200,000 to 1 in 1 million T cells, was the target. This table comes from immunoSEQ multiplex PCR, and its TCRdb copy is limited to in-frame clones, with some not included. The sample records tens of thousands of clones, approximately 68% being singletons. Of note for this clone: Its target is not known.

The V end was cut by 4 bases, the J end by 2 bases, with 8 bases between. The germline V gene encodes CDR1 SEHNR and CDR2 FQNEAQ (reference sequence). The CDR3 runs 13 residues. Sequencing was performed on PBMCs, taken after 24 months of ibrutinib treatment. The sequence derives from a human donor with chronic lymphocytic leukemia. This rearrangement joins TRBV7-9 to TRBJ2-5; D not resolved. Here the CDR3 reads CASSSRSQETQYF. CDR3 in DNA: TGTGCCAGCAGCTCTAGATCGCAAGAGACCCAGTACTTC.